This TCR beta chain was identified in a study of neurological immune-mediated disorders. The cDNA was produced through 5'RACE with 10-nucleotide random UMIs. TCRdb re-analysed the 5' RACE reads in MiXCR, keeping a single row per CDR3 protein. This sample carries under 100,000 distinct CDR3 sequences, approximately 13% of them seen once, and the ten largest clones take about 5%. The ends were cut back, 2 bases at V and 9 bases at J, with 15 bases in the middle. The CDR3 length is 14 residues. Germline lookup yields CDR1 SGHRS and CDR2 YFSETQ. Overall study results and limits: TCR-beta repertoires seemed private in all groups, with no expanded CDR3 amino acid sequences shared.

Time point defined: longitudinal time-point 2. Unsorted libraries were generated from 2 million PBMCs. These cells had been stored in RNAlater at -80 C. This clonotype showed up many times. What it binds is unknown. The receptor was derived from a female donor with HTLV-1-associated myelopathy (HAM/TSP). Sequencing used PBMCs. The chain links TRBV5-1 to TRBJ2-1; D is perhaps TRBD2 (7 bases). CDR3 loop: CASSLPAGDIEQFF. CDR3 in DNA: TGCGCCAGCAGCTTACCCGCGGGGGACATTGAGCAGTTCTTC.